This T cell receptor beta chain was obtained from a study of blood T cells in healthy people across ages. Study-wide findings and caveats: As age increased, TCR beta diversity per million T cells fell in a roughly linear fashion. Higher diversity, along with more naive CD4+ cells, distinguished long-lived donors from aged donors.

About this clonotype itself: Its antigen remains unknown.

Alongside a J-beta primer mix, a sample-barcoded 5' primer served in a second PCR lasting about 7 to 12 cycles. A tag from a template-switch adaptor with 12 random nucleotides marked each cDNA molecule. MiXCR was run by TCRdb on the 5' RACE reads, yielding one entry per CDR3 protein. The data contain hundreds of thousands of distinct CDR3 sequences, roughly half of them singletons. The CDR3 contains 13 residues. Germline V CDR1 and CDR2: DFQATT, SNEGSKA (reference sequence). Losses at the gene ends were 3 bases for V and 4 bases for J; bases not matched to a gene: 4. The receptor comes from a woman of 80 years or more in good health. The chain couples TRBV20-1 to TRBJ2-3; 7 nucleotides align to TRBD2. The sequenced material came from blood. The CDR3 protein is CSASSSGADTQYF. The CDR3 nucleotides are TGCAGTGCTAGCTCTAGCGGCGCAGATACGCAGTATTTT.